This T cell receptor beta chain was captured by sequencing in a study of blood T cell repertoires in COVID-19. Study information: Samples came from the United States, Italy and Spain, spanning acute and convalescent COVID-19. Sources were T cells, B-cell-depleted T cells, or PBMCs; the material itself was cDNA or gDNA.

Authors' data handling: Estimated nucleated cell counts came from reference gene primer amplification. Here immunoSEQ multiplex PCR was the method, and the copy in TCRdb shows in-frame clones only, minus some. D and trimming come from the DNA, and the V and J calls and clone size come from that table. There are around 18,000 clones in the sample; more than 65% occur only once, and roughly 17% lies in the top ten. While infection was still active, Seattle patients were enrolled and then followed longitudinally. Germline CDR1 SQVTM, CDR2 ANQGSEA. The CDR3 totals 13 residues. The germline V and J ends were trimmed by 2 bases and 5 bases, with 9 bases remaining between them.

This sequence joins TRBV29-1 and TRBJ2-2; tentatively, D is TRBD1 (5 bases). The sequenced material came from peripheral blood. This receptor was obtained from a man between 65 and 85 years old with COVID-19, enrolled during active disease. The CDR3, as DNA: TGCAGCGTTGAAAACCCAGGGACCGGGGAGCTGTTTTTT. It encodes CSVENPGTGELFF.